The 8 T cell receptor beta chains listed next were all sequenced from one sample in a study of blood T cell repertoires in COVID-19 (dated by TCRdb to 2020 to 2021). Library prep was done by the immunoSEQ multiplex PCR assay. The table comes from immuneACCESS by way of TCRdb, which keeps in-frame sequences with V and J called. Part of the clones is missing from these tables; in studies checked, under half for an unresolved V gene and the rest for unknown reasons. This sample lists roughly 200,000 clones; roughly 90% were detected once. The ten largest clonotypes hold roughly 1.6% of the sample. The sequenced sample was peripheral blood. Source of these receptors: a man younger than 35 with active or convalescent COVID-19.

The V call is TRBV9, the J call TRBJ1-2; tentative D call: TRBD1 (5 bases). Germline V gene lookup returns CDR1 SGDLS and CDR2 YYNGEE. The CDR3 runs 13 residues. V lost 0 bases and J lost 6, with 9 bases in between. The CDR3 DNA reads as TGTGCCAGCAGCGTAGGGGGAGGGGATGGCTACACCTTC. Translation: CASSVGGGDGYTF.

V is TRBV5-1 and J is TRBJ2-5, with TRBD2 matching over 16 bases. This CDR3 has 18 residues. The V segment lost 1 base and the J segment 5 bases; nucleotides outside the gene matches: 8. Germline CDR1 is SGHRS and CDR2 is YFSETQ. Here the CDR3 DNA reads TGCGCCAGCAGCTTGACCGGGACTAGCGGGGGGGCCAGGGAGACCCAGTACTTC. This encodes CASSLTGTSGGARETQYF.

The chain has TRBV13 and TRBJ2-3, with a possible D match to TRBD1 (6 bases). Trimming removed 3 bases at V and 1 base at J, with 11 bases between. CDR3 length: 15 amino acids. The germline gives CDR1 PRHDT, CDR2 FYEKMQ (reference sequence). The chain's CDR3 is CASSLRGSRTDTQYF. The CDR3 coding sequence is TGTGCCAGCAGCTTGAGGGGGTCTCGCACAGATACGCAGTATTTT. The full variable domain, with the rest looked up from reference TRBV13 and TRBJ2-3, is AAGVIQSPRHLIKEKRETATLKCYPIPRHDTVYWYQQGPGQDPQFLISFYEKMQSDKGSIPDRFSAQQFSDYHSELNMSSLELGDSALYFCASSLRGSRTDTQYFGPGTRLTVL.

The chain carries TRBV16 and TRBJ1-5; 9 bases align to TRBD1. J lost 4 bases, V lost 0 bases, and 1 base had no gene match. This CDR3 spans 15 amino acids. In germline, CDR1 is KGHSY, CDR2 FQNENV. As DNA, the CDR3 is TGTGCCAGCAGCCAATCGGGGACAGGGAATCAGCCCCAGCATTTT. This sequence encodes CASSQSGTGNQPQHF. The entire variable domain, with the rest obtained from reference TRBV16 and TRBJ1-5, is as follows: GEEVAQTPKHLVRGEGQKAKLYCAPIKGHSYVFWYQQVLKNEFKFLISFQNENVFDETGMPKERFSAKCLPNSPCSLEIQATKLEDSAVYFCASSQSGTGNQPQHFGDGTRLSIL.

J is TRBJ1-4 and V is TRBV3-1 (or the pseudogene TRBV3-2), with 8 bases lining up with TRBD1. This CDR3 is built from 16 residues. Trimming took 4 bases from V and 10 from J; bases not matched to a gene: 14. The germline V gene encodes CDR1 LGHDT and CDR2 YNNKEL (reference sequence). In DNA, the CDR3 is TGTGCCAGCAGCCCTCGCGGACAGGGCGCGAACGGAAAACTGTTTTTT. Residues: CASSPRGQGANGKLFF.

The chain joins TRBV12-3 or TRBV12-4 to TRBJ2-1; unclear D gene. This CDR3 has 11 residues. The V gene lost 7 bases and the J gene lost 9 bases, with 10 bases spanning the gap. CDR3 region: CASNRVGEQFF. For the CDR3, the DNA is TGTGCCAGCAACCGGGTTGGTGAGCAGTTCTTC.

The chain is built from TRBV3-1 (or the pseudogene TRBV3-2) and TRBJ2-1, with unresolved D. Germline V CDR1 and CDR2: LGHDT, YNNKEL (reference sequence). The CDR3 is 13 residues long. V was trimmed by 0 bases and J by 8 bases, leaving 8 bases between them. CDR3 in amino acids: CASSQETSDEQFF. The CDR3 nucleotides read TGTGCCAGCAGCCAAGAGACATCCGATGAGCAGTTCTTC.

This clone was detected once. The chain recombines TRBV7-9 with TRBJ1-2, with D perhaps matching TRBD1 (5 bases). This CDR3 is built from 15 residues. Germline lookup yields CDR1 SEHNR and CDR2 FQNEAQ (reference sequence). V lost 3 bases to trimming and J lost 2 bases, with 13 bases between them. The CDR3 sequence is CASSFDSLLNYGYTF. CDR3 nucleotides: TGTGCCAGCAGCTTCGACAGTTTACTCAACTATGGCTACACCTTC.